This TCR beta chain came from a study of T cell repertoires in cytomegalovirus infection. About the research overall: Public TCR beta signature analysis indicated the presence of both CMV infection and matching HLA type.

Notes on the study in general: CMV carriers with the relevant HLA were identified by cumulative public TCR beta family frequency.

The V end lost 3 bases, the J end lost 6 bases, and 9 bases lay between the germline ends. Looked up from germline, CDR1 is LNHNV and CDR2 is YYDKDF (reference sequence). The CDR3 is 13 residues long. This clonotype has at least ten counts. What it binds is not known. TCRdb re-derived calls from the reads in MiXCR, one entry per CDR3 protein. The data contain 480,000 or so distinct CDR3 sequences, approximately 11% of them singletons. The chain is built from TRBV15 and TRBJ1-5, with D uncertain. Input material: PBMCs. This clonotype was sampled from a human donor in good health (CMV status not recorded). Some clones in this sample may be carry-over from other donors' samples. Here the CDR3 DNA reads TGTGCCACCAGCAGCTTAAGGGTTCAGCCCCAGCATTTT. Encoded protein: CATSSLRVQPQHF.